Shown below are 20 T cell receptor beta chains from a single sample sequenced in a study of T-cell memory formation after mild COVID-19. One entry per CDR3 protein, called by TCRdb with MiXCR from the 5' RACE reads. The data hold a few hundred thousand distinct CDR3 sequences, with about 21% observed a single time. Input material: PBMCs or a T cell subset sorted from them (not recorded which). The receptors come from an adult woman who had mild COVID-19 (a few samples of this study predate the infection). Cell type and time point are not known.

This clonotype was observed a few times. The chain recombines TRBV7-8 with TRBJ1-6; D is unclear. Between the trimmed V and J ends, which lost 0 bases and 6 bases, there was a span of 6 bases. Per germline, CDR1 SGHVS and CDR2 FQNEAQ. The CDR3 runs 14 residues. CDR3 coding DNA: TGTGCCAGCAGCTTAGCAGATTTTAATTCACCCCTCCACTTT. Protein product: CASSLADFNSPLHF.

V usage is TRBV4-1 and J usage is TRBJ1-2; D is unclear. CDR1 MGHRA and CDR2 YSYEKL come from the germline V gene. V lost 1 base and J 5 bases, leaving 11 bases between the germline ends. The CDR3 runs 14 residues. The CDR3 sequence: CASSQGDRVYGYTF. In nucleotides, the CDR3 is TGCGCCAGCAGCCAAGGTGACCGGGTATATGGCTACACCTTC.

The genes are TRBV10-3 and TRBJ1-3; no reliable D call. Per the germline V gene, CDR1 is ENHRY and CDR2 is SYGVKD. CDR3 length equals 16 residues. With 4 bases removed from V and 0 bases from J, the gap between germline ends came to 13 bases. This CDR3 reads CAISAYGSSSGNTIYF. The CDR3 DNA reads as TGTGCCATCAGTGCGTATGGCTCGAGCTCTGGAAACACCATATATTTT.

This clonotype was counted only a few times. The V call is TRBV20-1, the J call TRBJ2-5, with a tentative D call TRBD2 (6 bases). V dropped 3 bases and J dropped 1 base, with 12 bases sitting between them. CDR1 DFQATT and CDR2 SNEGSKA come from the germline V gene (reference sequence). The CDR3 is 14 amino acids. The CDR3 protein is CSASKGLRQETQYF. The DNA for the CDR3 is TGCAGTGCTAGCAAGGGACTTCGCCAAGAGACCCAGTACTTC.

This clonotype was detected only a few times. The chain is built from TRBV5-1 and TRBJ1-1; the D is unclear. The CDR3 sequence is 13 residues long. Deletions cut 1 base from V and 6 bases from J, with 10 bases between. Germline lookup yields CDR1 SGHRS and CDR2 YFSETQ. The CDR3 nucleotides read TGCGCCAGCAGCTTGTGGCCAGTCGCTGAAGCTTTCTTT. Translation gives CASSLWPVAEAFF.

The V call is TRBV11-1, the J call TRBJ1-1, with TRBD1 matching over 9 bases. Germline V gives CDR1 SGHAT, CDR2 FQDESV (reference sequence). Unmatched junction bases numbered 9, after V lost 5 bases and J lost 5 bases. The CDR3 is 15 residues long. The CDR3 DNA follows: TGTGCCAGCAGCCTCCTGACAGGGGGTAGGACTGAAGCTTTCTTT. Translation gives CASSLLTGGRTEAFF.

This clonotype came up a few times. V usage is TRBV2 and J usage is TRBJ1-1, with D possibly being TRBD1 (6 bases). The V and J ends lost 8 bases and 2 bases respectively, with 15 bases between them. The CDR3 is made up of 14 amino acids. CDR1 and CDR2 from the germline V gene are SNHLY and FYNNEI. CDR3 amino acids: CASSNGQTNTEAFF. The CDR3 coding sequence is TGTGCCAGCTCAAACGGACAGACAAACACTGAAGCTTTCTTT.

This clonotype came up a few times. The CDR3 DNA is TGTGCCATCAGTTCCACCGGTGGCTACACCTTC. Protein sequence: CAISSTGGYTF. The chain employs TRBV10-3 and TRBJ1-2; D is uncertain. V lost 5 bases to trimming and J lost 7 bases, with 8 bases between them. The germline CDR1 and CDR2 sequences are ENHRY and SYGVKD. The CDR3 runs to 11 residues.

This clonotype turned up a few times. V usage is TRBV6-5 and J usage is TRBJ2-4; TRBD1 might be the D (6 bases). Germline values: CDR1 MNHEY, CDR2 SVGAGI. The V end lost 5 bases, the J end lost 6 bases, and 17 bases lay between the germline ends. CDR3 size: 15 residues. CDR3 residues: CASSTTGTVRNIQYF. The CDR3 DNA sequence: TGTGCCAGCAGTACCACAGGGACGGTGAGAAACATTCAGTACTTC.

The rearrangement joins TRBV30 to TRBJ2-5; tentative D call: TRBD2 (6 bases). This CDR3 is built from 16 residues. Germline CDR1 is GTSNPN and CDR2 is SVGIG (reference sequence). V gave up 2 bases and J gave up 2 bases, with 18 bases separating them. CDR3 sequence reads: CAWSQGHSRGQETQYF. CDR3 DNA: TGTGCCTGGAGTCAAGGACACTCTCGGGGGCAAGAGACCCAGTACTTC.

This clonotype has only a few counts. The chain has TRBV12-3 or TRBV12-4 and TRBJ2-1, with 7 bases matching TRBD2. The CDR3 has 14 residues. The ends lost 6 bases at V and 6 bases at J; junction bases unmatched: 8. This CDR3 is CASRSSGAANEQFF. CDR3 DNA sequence: TGTGCCAGCAGGTCTAGCGGCGCCGCCAATGAGCAGTTCTTC.

In this sample, this clonotype turned up a few times. The gene calls are TRBV21-1 and TRBJ1-5. TRBV21-1 is a pseudogene. The CDR3 spans 16 residues. The DNA for the CDR3 is TGTGCCAGCAGCAAAGAATGCGTTTCGGGCAATCAGCCCCAGCATTTT. This codes for CASSKECVSGNQPQHF.

The chain has TRBV24-1 and TRBJ1-5, with D uncertain. Looked up from germline, CDR1 is KGHDR and CDR2 is SFDVKD. The CDR3 has 17 residues. V lost 0 bases and J 5 bases, leaving 16 bases between the germline ends. The CDR3 loop reads CATSDLLFRERDQPQHF. The CDR3 DNA sequence: TGTGCCACCAGTGATTTGCTATTCCGCGAGCGAGATCAGCCCCAGCATTTT.

This chain joins TRBV9 and TRBJ2-2; D possibly uses TRBD1 or TRBD2 (7 bases each). CDR1 is SGDLS, CDR2 YYNGEE, per germline. V was cut by 0 bases and J by 5 bases, with 14 bases left in between. The CDR3 length is 16 residues. The CDR3 bases are TGTGCCAGCAGCGTAGCAGGGGGGGGCCTTACCGGGGAGCTGTTTTTT. Residues: CASSVAGGGLTGELFF.

The chain carries TRBV13 and TRBJ2-7, with 8 bases fitting TRBD2. J lost 1 base, V lost 5 bases, and 13 bases had no gene match. The germline V gene has CDR1 PRHDT and CDR2 FYEKMQ (reference sequence). This CDR3 spans 17 amino acids. CDR3 coding DNA: TGTGCCAGCAGCAAACTCACAGCGGGAGATGGGTCCTACGAGCAGTACTTC. This codes for CASSKLTAGDGSYEQYF.

The chain carries TRBV5-1 and TRBJ1-2, with D tentatively TRBD1 (5 bases). V was cut by 4 bases and J by 0 bases, with 19 bases left in between. CDR1 is SGHRS and CDR2 is YFSETQ in the germline V gene. The CDR3 spans 17 residues. CDR3 loop: CASSPDNFRLPNYGYTF. CDR3 nucleotide sequence: TGCGCCAGCAGCCCGGACAATTTCAGGCTCCCTAACTATGGCTACACCTTC. The full variable domain, completed using reference TRBV5-1 and TRBJ1-2, is KAGVTQTPRYLIKTRGQQVTLSCSPISGHRSVSWYQQTPGQGLQFLFEYFSETQRNKGNFPGRFSGRQFSNSRSEMNVSTLELGDSALYLCASSPDNFRLPNYGYTFGSGTRLTVV.

This chain uses TRBV15 with TRBJ2-3; D gene ambiguous. The V gene lost 0 bases and the J gene lost 0 bases, with 7 bases spanning the gap. The CDR3 length is 15 residues. Germline lookup yields CDR1 LNHNV and CDR2 YYDKDF (reference sequence). The CDR3 is CATSREIYSTDTQYF. CDR3 in DNA: TGTGCCACCAGCAGAGAAATCTATAGCACAGATACGCAGTATTTT. The complete variable domain, with remaining parts taken from reference TRBV15 and TRBJ2-3, reads DAMVIQNPRYQVTQFGKPVTLSCSQTLNHNVMYWYQQKSSQAPKLLFHYYDKDFNNEADTPDNFQSRRPNTSFCFLDIRSPGLGDTAMYLCATSREIYSTDTQYFGPGTRLTVL.

The rearrangement links TRBV30 to TRBJ2-5, with 8 bases that match TRBD2. J gave up 0 bases and V 3 bases, and 6 bases lay outside the gene matches. Germline V gives CDR1 GTSNPN, CDR2 SVGIG (reference sequence). This CDR3 has 15 amino acids. CDR3 DNA: TGTGCCTGGAGCCCGGGGGGGCGCAACCAAGAGACCCAGTACTTC. Its translation: CAWSPGGRNQETQYF.

Points on this clonotype: It is likely a read error, because the conserved phenylalanine at the end of the CDR3 is missing. The chain is built from TRBV12-3 or TRBV12-4 and TRBJ2-5; TRBD2 might be the D (5 bases). This CDR3 spans 14 amino acids. V gave up 2 bases and J gave up 4 bases, with 11 bases separating them. In DNA, the CDR3 is TGTGCCAGCAGTTTATCCCCCCGGGGAGAGACCCAGTACTAC. It yields the protein CASSLSPRGETQYY.

This clonotype was seen a handful of times. This chain connects TRBV9 to TRBJ2-1, with 8 nucleotides matching TRBD2. Germline V gene sequence: CDR1 SGDLS, CDR2 YYNGEE. The CDR3 totals 15 residues. J lost 4 bases, V lost 0 bases, and 3 bases had no gene match. CDR3 loop: CASSVEAGEYNEQFF. DNA of the CDR3: TGTGCCAGCAGCGTAGAAGCGGGAGAGTACAATGAGCAGTTCTTC.